This T cell receptor beta chain is drawn from a study of T-cell memory formation after mild COVID-19. Using its own MiXCR run on the 5' RACE reads, TCRdb lists one record per CDR3 protein. The repertoire holds 200,000 to 250,000 distinct CDR3 sequences, with roughly a tenth as singletons. Germline CDR1 reads LGHDT; CDR2 reads YNNKEL (reference sequence). The CDR3 has 17 amino acids. Trimming left V 1 base short and J 9 bases short, with 19 bases between. The source material was PBMCs or a T cell subset sorted from them (not recorded which). This receptor was taken from a man younger than 35 who had mild COVID-19 (a few samples of this study predate the infection). Cell type and time point are not known. The chain joins TRBV3-1 to TRBJ1-6; D not certain. Here the CDR3 reads CASSQGALPPWSSPLHF. CDR3 sequence (DNA): TGTGCCAGCAGCCAAGGGGCGCTGCCTCCGTGGTCTTCACCCCTCCACTTT.